The 20 T cell receptor beta chains below all came from one sample that was sequenced in a study of cytomegalovirus exposure and HLA in healthy donors. The PCR used 60 Vbeta and 13 Jbeta primers. TCRdb keeps only in-frame clones here, not all; method: immunoSEQ multiplex PCR. The sample comprises over 150,000 clones, 65% to 80% of which are singletons, and roughly 2% rests with the top ten. Sequenced material: PBMCs. The origin of the receptors is a middle-aged man in good health and CMV-seronegative.

With regard to this clone: The junction does not match germline at one end; this may be a read error. This rearrangement joins TRBV7-9 to TRBJ2-6; no clear D gene. The CDR3 consists of 12 residues. Germline values: CDR1 SEHNR, CDR2 FQNEAQ (reference sequence). The CDR3 loop reads CSSSLELNVLTF. The CDR3 coding sequence is TGTTCCAGCAGCTTAGAACTCAACGTCCTGACTTTC.

The chain is built from TRBV14 and TRBJ1-5; D is unresolved. The length of the CDR3 is 14 residues. Germline CDR1 SGHDN, CDR2 FVKESK. V lost 1 base, J lost 6 bases, and 10 bases lay in between. The CDR3 DNA reads TGTGCCAGCAGCCAAGGTTCACGGGGTCAGCCCCAGCATTTT. This codes for CASSQGSRGQPQHF. Using reference TRBV14 and TRBJ1-5 for the parts outside the CDR3, the full variable domain is EAGVTQFPSHSVIEKGQTVTLRCDPISGHDNLYWYRRVMGKEIKFLLHFVKESKQDESGMPNNRFLAERTGGTYSTLKVQPAELEDSGVYFCASSQGSRGQPQHFGDGTRLSIL.

This clone was observed once. This sequence joins TRBV5-6 and TRBJ1-1; perhaps TRBD1 as D (6 bases). V was shortened by 4 bases and J by 5 bases, with 15 bases between the two germline ends. Germline values: CDR1 SGHDT, CDR2 YYEEEE. The CDR3 spans 14 residues. The CDR3 DNA sequence: TGTGCCAGCAGCCAGAGGTTAGGGGGAACTGAAGCTTTCTTT. This sequence encodes CASSQRLGGTEAFF.

The chain recombines TRBV7-9 with TRBJ2-1, with D possibly TRBD1 on 6 matching bases. The CDR3 extends over 11 amino acids. V lost 2 bases to trimming and J lost 10 bases, with 6 bases between them. Germline V CDR1 and CDR2: SEHNR, FQNEAQ (reference sequence). In DNA form, the CDR3 reads TGTGCCAGCAGCTTAAGGGGGGAGCAGTTCTTC. It specifies CASSLRGEQFF.

V is TRBV28 and J is TRBJ2-3, with D possibly matching TRBD2 (6 bases). V dropped 6 bases and J dropped 2 bases, with 18 bases sitting between them. In germline, CDR1 is MDHEN, CDR2 SYDVKM. This CDR3 spans 16 amino acids. CDR3 bases: TGTGCCAGCAGCTCTCGGGAGAGTGCCTACACAGATACGCAGTATTTT. Amino acid sequence: CASSSRESAYTDTQYF.

The chain joins TRBV5-1 to TRBJ2-3, with TRBD1 matching over 7 bases. This CDR3 spans 15 amino acids. With V trimmed by 1 base and J by 6 bases, 8 bases remained unmatched. The germline gives CDR1 SGHRS, CDR2 YFSETQ. CDR3 sequence reads: CASSLMGVQGDTQYF. The CDR3 bases are TGCGCCAGCAGCTTGATGGGAGTACAGGGGGATACGCAGTATTTT.

The V call is TRBV11-2, the J call TRBJ1-1; D remains ambiguous. The CDR3 is 14 amino acids. V dropped 4 bases and J dropped 4 bases, with 13 bases sitting between them. Per the germline V gene, CDR1 is SGHAT and CDR2 is FQNNGV. CDR3: CASSSIRNRTEAFF. Written as DNA, the CDR3 is TGTGCCAGCAGCTCTATCAGGAACCGCACTGAAGCTTTCTTT.

This rearrangement joins TRBV27 to TRBJ1-5, with 8 bases fitting TRBD1. This CDR3 spans 14 amino acids. CDR1 is MNHEY, CDR2 SMNVEV, per germline (reference sequence). J lost 5 bases, V lost 2 bases, and 2 bases had no gene match. CDR3 sequence: CASSLDRGDQPQHF. CDR3 bases: TGTGCCAGCAGTTTAGACAGGGGCGATCAGCCCCAGCATTTT.

The chain is built from TRBV5-4 and TRBJ2-7; the D gene is possibly TRBD1 (6 bases). From germline, CDR1 is SGHNT and CDR2 YYREEE (reference sequence). Trimming pared 4 bases from V and 7 bases from J, leaving 24 bases between. The CDR3 is 16 residues long. The DNA for the CDR3 is TGTGCCAGCAGCGGGGGCGGCCAGTGGGGAGTGGGTGAGCAGTACTTC. It is translated as CASSGGGQWGVGEQYF.

The chain recombines TRBV4-3 with TRBJ1-2, with unresolved D. The CDR3 has 14 amino acids. Between the trimmed V and J ends, which lost 0 bases and 4 bases, there was a span of 9 bases. From germline, CDR1 is LGHNA and CDR2 YSLEER. The CDR3 here is CASSQEVTSYGYTF. CDR3 DNA: TGCGCCAGCAGCCAAGAGGTTACTTCCTATGGCTACACCTTC.

This sequence joins TRBV5-1 and TRBJ2-6, with D possibly TRBD1 on 5 matching bases. V gave up 4 bases and J gave up 0 bases, with 8 bases separating them. CDR1 is SGHRS, CDR2 YFSETQ, per germline. This CDR3 contains 15 residues. In DNA form, the CDR3 reads TGCGCCAGCAGCCTAGACAGCTCTGGGGCCAACGTCCTGACTTTC. Its translation: CASSLDSSGANVLTF.

This clone appeared once. The chain carries TRBV2 and TRBJ2-7, with 11 bases lining up with TRBD2. V lost 6 bases and J lost 6; bases outside the gene matches: 7. In germline, CDR1 is SNHLY, CDR2 FYNNEI. The CDR3 is 14 amino acids. CDR3 protein: CASSELAGVGEQYF. CDR3 nucleotide sequence: TGTGCCAGCAGCGAACTAGCGGGAGTTGGCGAGCAGTACTTC. The whole variable domain, filled in from reference TRBV2 and TRBJ2-7, reads EPEVTQTPSHQVTQMGQEVILRCVPISNHLYFYWYRQILGQKVEFLVSFYNNEISEKSEIFDDQFSVERPDGSNFTLKIRSTKLEDSAMYFCASSELAGVGEQYFGPGTRLTVT.

V is TRBV30 and J is TRBJ2-7, with D maybe TRBD2 (5 bases). The V gene lost 7 bases and the J gene lost 2 bases, with 9 bases spanning the gap. Germline assignment: CDR1 GTSNPN and CDR2 SVGIG (reference sequence). This CDR3 has 11 amino acids. The CDR3 bases are TGTGCCTCAACCGGGGCCTACGAGCAGTACTTC. It translates to CASTGAYEQYF.

The V and J genes are TRBV6-5 and TRBJ2-1; TRBD2 matches 7 bases. Trimming removed 0 bases from V and 8 bases from J; junction bases left unmatched: 7. Germline CDR1 and CDR2: MNHEY and SVGAGI. This CDR3 has 15 amino acids. The CDR3 nucleotides are TGTGCCAGCAGTTACTCTAGCGGGTCTGTCGATGAGCAGTTCTTC. Protein product: CASSYSSGSVDEQFF.

The chain couples TRBV6-1 to TRBJ2-5; D is possibly TRBD2 (7 bases). The J call is doubtful: the DNA matches TRBJ2-7 better. The CDR3 is 15 amino acids. Germline CDR1 MNHNS, CDR2 SASEGT. CDR3 loop: CASSEAGGGNYEQYF. CDR3 DNA: TGTGCCAGCAGTGAAGCGGGAGGGGGGAACTACGAGCAGTACTTC.

The chain carries TRBV5-8 and TRBJ2-2; D possibly corresponds to TRBD1 (6 bases). With 4 bases removed from V and 7 bases from J, the gap between germline ends came to 8 bases. The CDR3 consists of 12 residues. Germline-derived CDR1 and CDR2 are SGHTS and YDEGEE. The CDR3 is CASSRGGGELFF. The CDR3 DNA reads as TGTGCCAGCAGCCGAGGGGGCGGGGAGCTGTTTTTT.

The rearrangement joins TRBV7-9 to TRBJ1-5, with D perhaps TRBD1 (5 bases). V dropped 5 bases and J dropped 7 bases, with 9 bases sitting between them. The CDR3 has 12 residues. The germline V gene has CDR1 SEHNR and CDR2 FQNEAQ (reference sequence). The CDR3 DNA is TGTGCCAGCAGCGGGGGGGGGCAGCCCCAGCATTTT. It yields the protein CASSGGGQPQHF.

This clone was observed a few times. V is TRBV19 and J is TRBJ2-2, with D perhaps TRBD2 (6 bases). Germline-derived CDR1 and CDR2 are LNHDA and SQIVND (reference sequence). The CDR3 is made up of 16 amino acids. The ends were cut back, 5 bases at V and 0 bases at J, with 13 bases in the middle. The CDR3 DNA reads TGTGCCAGTAGTCCCCCCTCGGGGGCGAACACCGGGGAGCTGTTTTTT. Translated, it gives CASSPPSGANTGELFF.

The V and J genes are TRBV6-6 and TRBJ2-7, with 8 bases fitting TRBD2. Germline trimming cut 4 bases from V and 3 bases from J; bases unmatched to any gene: 5. Germline CDR1 is MNHNY and CDR2 is SVGAGI (reference sequence). CDR3 length: 14 residues. The CDR3 DNA is TGTGCCAGCAGTTTTAGCGGGAAGGTCTACGAGCAGTACTTC. It translates to CASSFSGKVYEQYF.

V is TRBV5-5 and J is TRBJ2-3; D perhaps matches TRBD2 (6 bases). This CDR3 is 14 amino acids long. With 4 bases removed from V and 4 bases from J, the gap between germline ends came to 13 bases. Germline values: CDR1 SGHKS, CDR2 YYEKEE (reference sequence). The CDR3 sequence is CASSRSGRADTQYF. CDR3 DNA: TGTGCCAGCAGCCGTAGCGGTAGGGCAGATACGCAGTATTTT.